This passage covers 5 T cell receptor beta chains from one sample sequenced in a study of T cell responses to AZD1222 COVID-19 vaccine. Profiling relied on immunoSEQ multiplex PCR, and the TCRdb table lists in-frame clones only, not all of them. The data show some 150,000 clones, with 88% seen just once and roughly 4.3% held by the top ten. Sequencing was performed on peripheral blood, taken 28 days after the second AZD1222 dose. These receptors came from an adult who received the AZD1222 COVID-19 vaccine.

This clone came up once. This sequence joins TRBV2 and TRBJ1-1; 8 positions match TRBD1. The germline V gene encodes CDR1 SNHLY and CDR2 FYNNEI. The CDR3 totals 16 residues. V shed 6 bases and J 5 bases; nucleotides not matched to a gene: 14. CDR3 sequence: CASRQGYTGGGTEAFF. The CDR3 DNA reads as TGTGCCAGCAGGCAAGGGTACACAGGGGGAGGAACTGAAGCTTTCTTT.

The rearrangement uses TRBV15 and TRBJ1-1; tentatively, D is TRBD1 (5 bases). V was clipped by 3 bases and J by 6 bases, with 8 bases between them. Looked up from germline, CDR1 is LNHNV and CDR2 is YYDKDF (reference sequence). The CDR3 length is 12 residues. CDR3 loop: CATSRGPAEAFF. In DNA form, the CDR3 reads TGTGCCACCAGCAGGGGGCCCGCTGAAGCTTTCTTT.

The V call is TRBV3-1 (or the pseudogene TRBV3-2), the J call TRBJ2-6, with 8 bases lining up with TRBD1. In germline, CDR1 is LGHDT, CDR2 YNNKEL (reference sequence). CDR3 length equals 16 residues. The V and J ends lost 1 base and 2 bases, in that order; junction bases with no gene match: 1. This CDR3 reads CASSQVTGAGANVLTF. The CDR3 nucleotides are TGTGCCAGCAGCCAAGTGACAGGGGCTGGGGCCAACGTCCTGACTTTC.

V is TRBV9 and J is TRBJ1-3; D is possibly TRBD1 (6 bases). The CDR3 contains 15 residues. CDR1 and CDR2 from the germline V gene are SGDLS and YYNGEE. V was cut by 3 bases and J by 8 bases, with 18 bases left in between. CDR3 DNA: TGTGCCAGCAGCGCTCAAGGGGGTTTTGTAGACACCATATATTTT. Translated: CASSAQGGFVDTIYF.

This rearrangement joins TRBV18 to TRBJ2-7; D is undetermined. The CDR3 consists of 13 residues. Germline CDR1 and CDR2: KGHSH and LQKENI. The V and J ends lost 4 bases and 4 bases respectively, with 11 bases between them. The CDR3 loop is CASSQVADYEQYF. DNA for the CDR3: TGTGCCAGCTCACAGGTCGCGGATTACGAGCAGTACTTC.